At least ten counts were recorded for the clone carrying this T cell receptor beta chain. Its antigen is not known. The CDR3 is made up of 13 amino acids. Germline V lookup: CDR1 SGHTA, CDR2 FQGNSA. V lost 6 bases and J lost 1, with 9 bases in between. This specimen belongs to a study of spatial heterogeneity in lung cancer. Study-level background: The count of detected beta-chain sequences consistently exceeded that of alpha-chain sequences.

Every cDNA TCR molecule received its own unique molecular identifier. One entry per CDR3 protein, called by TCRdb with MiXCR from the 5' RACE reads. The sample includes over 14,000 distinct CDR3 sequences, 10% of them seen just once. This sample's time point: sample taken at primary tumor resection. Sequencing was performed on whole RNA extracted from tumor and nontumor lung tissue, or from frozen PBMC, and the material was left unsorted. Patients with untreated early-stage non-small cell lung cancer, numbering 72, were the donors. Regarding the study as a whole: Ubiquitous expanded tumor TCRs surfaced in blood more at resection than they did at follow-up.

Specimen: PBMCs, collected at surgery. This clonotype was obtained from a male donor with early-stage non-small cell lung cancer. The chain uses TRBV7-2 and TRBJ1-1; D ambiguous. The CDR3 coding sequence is TGTGCCAGCAGATCCGCAGCGAACACTGAAGCTTTCTTT. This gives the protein CASRSAANTEAFF.